This T cell receptor (beta chain) was sequenced during a study of blood T cell repertoires in COVID-19 (dated by TCRdb to the early 2020s). Regarding the study in general: Samples from collaborators originated in the United States, Italy and Spain and spanned both the acute and convalescent phases of COVID-19. The material from the prospective study consisted of cDNA or gDNA derived from T cells, B-cell-depleted T cells, or PBMCs. The dataset comprised deeply sampled blood TCRbeta repertoires from subjects exposed to, actively infected with, or recovered from COVID-19. The repertoires were made available in a free public database intended to serve as a resource for research on the immune response to SARS-CoV-2. The samples were drawn from two sources: the first 160 participants of the ongoing ImmuneRACE study, and 1,000 to 1,500 subjects contributed by 6 global collaborators. Sample metadata almost always included a de-identified subject ID, COVID-19 status, age in years and sex. HLA class I and class II types, where available, came from metadata supplied by the sample provider rather than from assay-based typing.

Here is what the overall study found, with its caveats: The amount of clinical and demographic metadata varied by source and participant and was provided uncurated.

TCRbeta CDR3 regions were amplified from genomic DNA using the immunoSEQ Assay, a bias-controlled multiplex PCR. For the original study's pipeline: Nucleated cell counts per sample were estimated from amplification of reference gene primers within the assay. To quantify the absolute abundance of each unique TCRbeta CDR3 rearrangement, sequence reads were collapsed and filtered. For each sample, productive Simpson clonality was calculated by taking the square root of Simpson's diversity index across productive rearrangements. Sourced from immuneACCESS, this table was stored by TCRdb with only in-frame sequences that have V and J called. A share of the clones is absent; for the studies checked, an unresolved V gene accounts for under half, and the remainder has no known explanation. Clonal size and the V and J genes are those of that table, whereas D and trimming came from the DNA. This sample comprises 200,000 to 250,000 clones, 70% to 90% of them detected only once. The top ten clonotypes cover 3% to 4.5% of the sample.

Comment on this clone: Its antigen has not been determined. No much larger clone is present one base from it, and per-base qualities are unavailable.

Enrolling through a virtual design, the prospective study's participants ranged in age from roughly 18 to 89 years and lived across roughly 23 United States geographic areas. Cohort assignment in the prospective study relied on participant-reported clinical history from a screening survey and a study questionnaire. In the prospective study, whole blood, serum and a nasopharyngeal or oropharyngeal swab were collected from each participant by mobile phlebotomists. Participants in the prospective study had the option to provide additional blood draws and questionnaires over an approximately 2-month period. Before DNA extraction, blood samples from the prospective study were shipped at room temperature or frozen. The germline V gene provides CDR1 SNHLY and CDR2 FYNNEI. A distance of 16 bases separates the germline ends of V and J, which lose 6 bases and 7 bases respectively. The cysteine opens and the phenylalanine closes a CDR3 of 15 amino acids. CDR3 DNA only is kept here, 45 bases in frame from base 1.

The chain links TRBV2 with TRBJ1-6; there is no confident call for the D gene. This clonotype was obtained from a middle-aged woman with acute COVID-19. The sequenced sample consisted of PBMCs or T cells enriched from blood (not recorded which). The CDR3 reads CASSSFQDLNSPLHF. The nucleotides read TGTGCCAGCAGCTCCTTCCAGGATCTAAATTCACCCCTCCACTTT.